The present T cell receptor (beta chain) was sequenced within a study of T cell changes during pregnancy in multiple sclerosis. Only in-frame clones appear in the TCRdb table, and some are missing; sequencing was by immunoSEQ multiplex PCR. The sample contains under 50,000 clones, 85% to 95% of which appear only once. This TCR was sampled from a female donor in good health, enrolled as a control in a pregnancy study. This sample comprised CD4+ T cells from peripheral blood mononuclear cells, obtained in the second trimester of pregnancy.

CDR3 sequence reads: CASSEYRNTIYF. The CDR3 nucleotides are TGTGCCAGCAGTGAATATAGAAACACCATATATTTT. The chain is built from TRBV25-1 and TRBJ1-3; D gene ambiguous. Trimming removed 0 bases at V and 5 bases at J, with 2 bases between. The CDR3 sequence is 12 residues long. Germline V lookup: CDR1 MGHDK, CDR2 SYGVNS.